This T cell receptor beta chain was captured by sequencing in a study of T cells in Graves' hyperthyroidism and ophthalmopathy. From RNA transcripts, TCR beta CDR3 regions were amplified. Researchers ran a first-round RT-PCR on the TCR CDR3 using the HTBI primer set. TCRdb reprocessed the multiplex PCR reads via MiXCR and lists one record per CDR3 protein. This sample carries approximately 700,000 distinct CDR3 sequences, 45% of them seen once, and the ten largest clones take under 8%. Uncontrolled infection, other autoimmune disease, pregnancy or lactation excluded patients. Overall study findings and caveats: Researchers report that a 13 V-J model separated ophthalmopathy from stable hyperthyroidism. The model's output predicted ophthalmopathy at a median of about 5.9 months prior to onset. Most expanded thyroid clonotypes above 0.001 also appeared in blood.

In this sample, this clonotype turned up many times. Its antigen is currently unknown. Germline trimming cut 6 bases from V and 3 bases from J; bases unmatched to any gene: 4. The CDR3 contains 13 residues. Germline CDR1 is LNHDA and CDR2 is SQIVND (reference sequence). Sequenced input: peripheral blood or thyroid tissue (not recorded which). The receptor's source is an adult man with Graves' disease, either hyperthyroidism or ophthalmopathy (not recorded which). V usage is TRBV19 and J usage is TRBJ2-5; TRBD1 matches at 7 bases. The CDR3 loop reads CASRRQGEETQYF. DNA for the CDR3: TGTGCCAGTAGAAGACAGGGTGAAGAGACCCAGTACTTC.